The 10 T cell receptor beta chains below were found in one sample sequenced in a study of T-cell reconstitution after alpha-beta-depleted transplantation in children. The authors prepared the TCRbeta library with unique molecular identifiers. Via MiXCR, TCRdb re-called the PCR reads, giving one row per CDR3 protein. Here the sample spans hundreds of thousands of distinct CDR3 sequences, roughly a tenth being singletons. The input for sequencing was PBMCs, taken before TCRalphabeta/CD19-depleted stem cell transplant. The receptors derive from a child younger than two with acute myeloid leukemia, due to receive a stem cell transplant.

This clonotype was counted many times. CDR3 sequence: CASSQERQGRYNEQFF. CDR3 sequence (DNA): TGCGCCAGCAGCCAAGAACGACAGGGACGTTACAATGAGCAGTTCTTC. The J gene is TRBJ2-1, the V gene TRBV4-1; 7 nucleotides match TRBD1. The ends lost 0 bases at V and 4 bases at J; junction bases unmatched: 6. Germline values: CDR1 MGHRA, CDR2 YSYEKL. The CDR3 has 16 residues.

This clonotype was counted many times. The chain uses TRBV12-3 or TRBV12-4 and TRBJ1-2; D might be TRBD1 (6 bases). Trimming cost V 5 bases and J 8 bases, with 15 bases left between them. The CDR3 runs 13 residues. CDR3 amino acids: CASSPQGPGGYTF. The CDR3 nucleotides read TGTGCCAGCAGTCCACAGGGACCCGGGGGCTACACCTTC.

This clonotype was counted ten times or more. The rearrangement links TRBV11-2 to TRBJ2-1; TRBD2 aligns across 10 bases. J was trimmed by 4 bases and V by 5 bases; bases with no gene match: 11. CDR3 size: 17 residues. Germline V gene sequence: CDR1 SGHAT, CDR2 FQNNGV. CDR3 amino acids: CASSPLETSGLYNEQFF. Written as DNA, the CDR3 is TGTGCCAGCAGCCCCCTTGAGACTAGCGGGTTGTACAATGAGCAGTTCTTC.

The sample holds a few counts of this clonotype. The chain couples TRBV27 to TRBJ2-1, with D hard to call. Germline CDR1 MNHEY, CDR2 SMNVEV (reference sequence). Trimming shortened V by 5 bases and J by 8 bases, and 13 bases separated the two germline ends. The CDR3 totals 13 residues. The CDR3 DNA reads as TGTGCCAGCAGTCCCCGGACCTTTCATGAGCAGTTCTTC. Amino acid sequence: CASSPRTFHEQFF.

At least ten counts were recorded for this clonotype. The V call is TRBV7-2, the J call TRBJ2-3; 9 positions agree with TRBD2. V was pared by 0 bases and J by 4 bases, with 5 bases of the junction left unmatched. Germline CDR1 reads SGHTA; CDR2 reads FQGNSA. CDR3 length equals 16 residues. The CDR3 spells CASSLAASGNADTQYF. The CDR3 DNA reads TGTGCCAGCAGCTTAGCAGCTAGCGGGAACGCAGATACGCAGTATTTT.

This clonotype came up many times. CDR3 loop: CATSQGQGDEQFF. The CDR3 DNA is TGTGCCACCAGTCAGGGCCAGGGCGATGAGCAGTTCTTC. The chain recombines TRBV24-1 with TRBJ2-1; weak D call: TRBD1 (5 bases). V lost 6 bases to trimming and J lost 8 bases, with 13 bases between them. Germline lookup yields CDR1 KGHDR and CDR2 SFDVKD. The CDR3 spans 13 residues.

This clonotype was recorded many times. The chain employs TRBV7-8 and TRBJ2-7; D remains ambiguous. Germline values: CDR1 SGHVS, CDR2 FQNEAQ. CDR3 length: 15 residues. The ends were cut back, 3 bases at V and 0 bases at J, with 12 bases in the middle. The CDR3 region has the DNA TGTGCCAGCAGCTTCTGGATCCTCAGCTCCTACGAGCAGTACTTC. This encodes CASSFWILSSYEQYF.

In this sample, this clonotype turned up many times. The CDR3 DNA reads TGTGCCAGCAAAGACTCTATGAACACTGAAGCTTTCTTT. Its protein is CASKDSMNTEAFF. This chain joins TRBV12-3 or TRBV12-4 and TRBJ1-1; no clear D gene. V was trimmed by 7 bases and J by 0 bases, leaving 9 bases between them. The CDR3 is 13 residues long.

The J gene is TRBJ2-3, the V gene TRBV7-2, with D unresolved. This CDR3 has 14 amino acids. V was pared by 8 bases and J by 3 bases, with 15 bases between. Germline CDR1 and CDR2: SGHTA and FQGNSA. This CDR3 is CASFTYRGTDTQYF. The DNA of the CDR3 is TGTGCCAGCTTCACCTATCGTGGGACAGATACGCAGTATTTT.

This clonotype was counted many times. The CDR3 is CASSLNDYGYTF. The DNA for the CDR3 is TGTGCCAGCAGTTTGAACGACTATGGCTACACCTTC. J is TRBJ1-2 and V is TRBV6-6; D is unclear. This CDR3 is built from 12 residues. Germline V gene data show CDR1 as MNHNY and CDR2 as SVGAGI (reference sequence). The V gene lost 4 bases and the J gene lost 3 bases, with 6 bases spanning the gap.